The 32 T cell receptor beta chains below come from one sample, sequenced in a study of shared clonotypes between healthy human individuals. Sequencing used immunoSEQ multiplex PCR; TCRdb keeps in-frame clones, though not all of them. The sample yields about 670,000 clones, about two thirds seen once. Sequencing was performed on memory CD4+ T cells sorted from blood. Subset of the sample: CD45RA-negative fraction. The receptors come from a woman under 40 in good health.

The table lists this clone with a count of one. The genes are TRBV5-1 and TRBJ1-2; 8 bases line up with TRBD1. J was trimmed by 5 bases and V by 5 bases; bases with no gene match: 8. The CDR3 consists of 14 residues. Germline V gives CDR1 SGHRS, CDR2 YFSETQ. CDR3 protein: CASSPGTGDYGYTF. CDR3 coding DNA: TGCGCCAGCAGTCCCGGGACAGGCGATTATGGCTACACCTTC.

The chain links TRBV6-6 to TRBJ2-5; D is possibly TRBD2 (7 bases). Germline assignment: CDR1 MNHNY and CDR2 SVGAGI (reference sequence). Trimming pared 6 bases from V and 4 bases from J, leaving 18 bases between. The CDR3 has 15 amino acids. The CDR3 DNA is TGTGCCAGCAGGGGACGTCAAGGGGGGGGAGAGACCCAGTACTTC. Encoded protein: CASRGRQGGGETQYF.

The table lists this clone with a few counts. The V and J genes are TRBV29-1 and TRBJ2-3, with 7 bases lining up with TRBD2. Germline CDR1 and CDR2: SQVTM and ANQGSEA. The CDR3 totals 13 residues. The ends lost 8 bases at V and 2 bases at J; junction bases unmatched: 7. CDR3 in amino acids: CSLKRGTTDTQYF. CDR3 coding DNA: TGCAGCTTAAAGCGGGGCACCACAGATACGCAGTATTTT.

The chain combines TRBV4-1 with TRBJ2-1; TRBD2 aligns across 7 bases. V lost 1 base, J lost 5 bases, and 11 bases stayed unmatched. The CDR3 covers 17 residues. The germline V gene has CDR1 MGHRA and CDR2 YSYEKL. The CDR3 protein is CASSQAFASSGDNEQFF. CDR3 coding DNA: TGCGCCAGCAGCCAAGCTTTCGCGAGCAGCGGGGACAATGAGCAGTTCTTC.

J is TRBJ1-4 and V is TRBV28; 7 bases are shared with TRBD1. Germline values: CDR1 MDHEN, CDR2 SYDVKM. Unmatched junction bases numbered 12, after V lost 5 bases and J lost 3 bases. The CDR3 consists of 17 residues. The CDR3 sequence: CASSPRPPGQANEKLFF. In DNA form, the CDR3 reads TGTGCCAGCAGTCCGCGCCCACCTGGACAGGCTAATGAAAAACTGTTTTTT.

The table lists this clone with a few counts. DNA of the CDR3: TGTGCCAGCACCAGGACAGGGGGCTTAAGCTCTGGGGCCAACGTCCTGACTTTC. Its protein is CASTRTGGLSSGANVLTF. The V and J genes are TRBV27 and TRBJ2-6, with 11 bases that match TRBD1. The CDR3 has 18 residues. V lost 7 bases and J lost 0; bases outside the gene matches: 8. Germline CDR1 and CDR2: MNHEY and SMNVEV (reference sequence).

This clone came up once. This chain connects TRBV10-2 to TRBJ1-1; D not resolved. This CDR3 comprises 13 residues. CDR1 and CDR2 (germline): WSHSY, SAAADI. V lost 4 bases and J 1 base, leaving 7 bases between the germline ends. CDR3 residues: CASSVVGNTEAFF. CDR3 nucleotide sequence: TGCGCCAGCAGTGTAGTCGGGAACACTGAAGCTTTCTTT.

The V and J genes are TRBV4-2 and TRBJ2-7, with TRBD2 identical over 8 bases. The CDR3 length is 15 residues. Germline-derived CDR1 and CDR2 are LGHNA and YNFKEQ. V shed 0 bases and J 4 bases; nucleotides not matched to a gene: 5. The CDR3, as DNA: TGTGCCAGCAGCCAAGACAGCGGGAGTGGTTACGAGCAGTACTTC. Translating gives CASSQDSGSGYEQYF.

This chain uses TRBV19 with TRBJ1-2, with TRBD1 matching 9 bases. This CDR3 has 11 amino acids. The junction had 6 bases not matched to a gene; V was cut back by 9 bases and J by 10 bases. The germline gives CDR1 LNHDA, CDR2 SQIVND (reference sequence). The DNA for the CDR3 is TGTGCCAGCCGGGACAGGGAGGACTACACCTTC. Its translation: CASRDREDYTF.

This clone was seen only once. CDR3 DNA sequence: TGTGCCAGCGGAGGGGTTCAGCTAGCCAAAAACATTCAGTACTTC. Protein product: CASGGVQLAKNIQYF. The chain carries TRBV28 and TRBJ2-4, with D tentatively TRBD2 (6 bases). Per germline, CDR1 MDHEN and CDR2 SYDVKM. This CDR3 is 15 amino acids long. V lost 8 bases, J lost 0 bases, and 14 bases lay in between. The whole variable domain, filled in from reference TRBV28 and TRBJ2-4, reads DVKVTQSSRYLVKRTGEKVFLECVQDMDHENMFWYRQDPGLGLRLIYFSYDVKMKEKGDIPEGYSVSREKKERFSLILESASTNQTSMYLCASGGVQLAKNIQYFGAGTRLSVL.

V gene TRBV30 combines with J gene TRBJ1-1; TRBD1 aligns across 7 bases. The CDR3 has 15 residues. J gave up 3 bases and V 0 bases, and 7 bases lay outside the gene matches. CDR1 and CDR2 (germline): GTSNPN, SVGIG (reference sequence). CDR3 in amino acids: CAWSVTGRGDTEAFF. Written as DNA, the CDR3 is TGTGCCTGGAGTGTGACAGGGAGGGGTGACACTGAAGCTTTCTTT.

The chain links TRBV10-3 to TRBJ2-7, with 9 bases identical to TRBD1. The V gene end was trimmed by 0 bases and the J gene end by 3 bases; junction bases not matched to a gene: 24. This CDR3 contains 22 residues. CDR1 is ENHRY, CDR2 SYGVKD, per germline. The CDR3 loop is CAISESPRIRKTGGAPFYEQYF. For the CDR3, the DNA is TGTGCCATCAGTGAGTCACCCCGAATACGAAAAACAGGGGGCGCACCTTTCTACGAGCAGTACTTC.

This clone was seen just once. The DNA of the CDR3 is TGTGCCAGCAGTACACCGACAGGGGCTCCCTACGAGCAGTACTTC. The encoded protein is CASSTPTGAPYEQYF. The chain uses TRBV28 and TRBJ2-7, with 8 bases lining up with TRBD1. The CDR3 runs 15 residues. The V and J ends lost 5 bases and 2 bases, in that order; junction bases with no gene match: 8. CDR1 and CDR2 (germline): MDHEN, SYDVKM. Supplemented by reference TRBV28 and TRBJ2-7, the full variable domain reads DVKVTQSSRYLVKRTGEKVFLECVQDMDHENMFWYRQDPGLGLRLIYFSYDVKMKEKGDIPEGYSVSREKKERFSLILESASTNQTSMYLCASSTPTGAPYEQYFGPGTRLTVT.

This clone showed up just a few times. This rearrangement joins TRBV6-6 to TRBJ2-1, with 7 nucleotides matching TRBD1. The CDR3 length is 12 residues. The junction had 4 bases not matched to a gene; V was cut back by 10 bases and J by 4 bases. Germline-derived CDR1 and CDR2 are MNHNY and SVGAGI (reference sequence). The chain's CDR3 is CATGGFYNEQFF. The CDR3 DNA is TGTGCCACAGGGGGATTTTACAATGAGCAGTTCTTC.

This clone occurred a few times. Other nucleotide sequences from this sample produce the same CDR3. The gene calls are TRBV6-1 and TRBJ1-1; no reliable D call. Germline V gene data show CDR1 as MNHNS and CDR2 as SASEGT. CDR3 length: 14 amino acids. Deletions cut 2 bases from V and 1 base from J, with 8 bases between. CDR3 residues: CASSESLANTEAFF. The CDR3, as DNA: TGTGCCAGCAGTGAAAGCCTAGCGAACACTGAAGCTTTCTTT.

The chain has TRBV18 and TRBJ2-1; D is unclear. V lost 6 bases and J lost 13, with 19 bases in between. The CDR3 has 13 residues. Germline values: CDR1 KGHSH, CDR2 LQKENI. The chain's CDR3 is CASSHPGTPLQFF. The CDR3 DNA follows: TGTGCCAGCTCGCACCCGGGCACGCCCCTCCAGTTCTTC.

This clone was counted between two and nine times. V and J are TRBV2 and TRBJ2-2; 7 bases are a match to TRBD1. Trimming removed 11 bases from V and 3 bases from J; junction bases left unmatched: 6. The germline gives CDR1 SNHLY, CDR2 FYNNEI. This CDR3 is built from 13 residues. The CDR3, as DNA: TGTGCCGCAGGGACAGAAGACACCGGGGAGCTGTTTTTT. Encoded protein: CAAGTEDTGELFF.

The V and J genes are TRBV28 and TRBJ1-2; a weak D match, TRBD1 (6 bases). This CDR3 has 15 amino acids. V lost 7 bases and J lost 4, with 19 bases in between. Germline values: CDR1 MDHEN, CDR2 SYDVKM. The CDR3 nucleotides are TGTGCCAGCACCACCGGCGGGGGCCTTCGCTATGGCTACACCTTC. This gives the protein CASTTGGGLRYGYTF.

The chain combines TRBV19 with TRBJ2-1, with 7 bases fitting TRBD1. CDR1 is LNHDA, CDR2 SQIVND, per germline (reference sequence). V lost 4 bases to trimming and J lost 7 bases; unmatched junction nucleotides: 10. The CDR3 is 15 amino acids. The CDR3 sequence is CASSTTGASGNEQFF. CDR3 in DNA: TGTGCCAGTAGTACCACAGGGGCCTCGGGAAATGAGCAGTTCTTC.

The J gene is TRBJ2-1, the V gene TRBV5-6; no reliable D call. V was clipped by 2 bases and J by 0 bases, with 9 bases between them. The length of the CDR3 is 15 residues. Per the germline V gene, CDR1 is SGHDT and CDR2 is YYEEEE. CDR3 sequence: CASSFQVSSYNEQFF. The CDR3 nucleotides are TGTGCCAGCAGCTTTCAAGTCAGCTCCTACAATGAGCAGTTCTTC.

This clone was counted between two and nine times. The chain has TRBV6-5 and TRBJ2-7; D remains unclear. The CDR3 has 16 amino acids. Germline CDR1 MNHEY, CDR2 SVGAGI. The V end was cut by 0 bases, the J end by 3 bases, with 15 bases between. CDR3 bases: TGTGCCAGCAGTTACTCCCTCGGACGGATAGACTACGAGCAGTACTTC. Translated: CASSYSLGRIDYEQYF.

The V and J genes are TRBV6-1 and TRBJ2-7; D gene ambiguous. Germline V lookup: CDR1 MNHNS, CDR2 SASEGT. Trimming cost V 5 bases and J 0 bases, with 11 bases left between them. The CDR3 sequence is 14 residues long. CDR3 in amino acids: CASSTRVDSYEQYF. The DNA of the CDR3 is TGTGCCAGCAGTACCAGAGTAGACTCCTACGAGCAGTACTTC.

The rearrangement joins TRBV27 to TRBJ2-5, with 8 nucleotides matching TRBD2. V shed 6 bases, J shed 4 bases, and the junction held 7 bases outside the gene matches. The CDR3 is made up of 14 amino acids. Germline values: CDR1 MNHEY, CDR2 SMNVEV (reference sequence). CDR3 in amino acids: CASRLAGIRETQYF. CDR3 in DNA: TGTGCCAGCAGATTAGCGGGAATCAGAGAGACCCAGTACTTC.

This clone was observed many times. The chain has TRBV7-8 and TRBJ2-1; D tentatively reads TRBD1 or TRBD2 (5 bases each). The CDR3 totals 15 residues. CDR1 and CDR2 (germline): SGHVS, FQNEAQ. V lost 7 bases, J lost 6 bases, and 19 bases lay in between. The CDR3 DNA follows: TGTGCCAGCATTTACCGGGACCAGGGATTCAATGAGCAGTTCTTC. It codes for CASIYRDQGFNEQFF.

The CDR3 reads CASSTGTLGGKNYGYTF. The CDR3 nucleotides read TGTGCCAGCAGCACTGGGACACTAGGGGGGAAAAACTATGGCTACACCTTC. The chain combines TRBV5-5 with TRBJ1-2; D is possibly TRBD1 (6 bases). Germline values: CDR1 SGHKS, CDR2 YYEKEE (reference sequence). This CDR3 has 17 residues. Trimming took 4 bases from V and 2 from J, leaving 21 bases between them.

V gene TRBV9 combines with J gene TRBJ2-1; D is possibly TRBD1 or TRBD2 (5 bases each). CDR1 is SGDLS and CDR2 is YYNGEE in the germline V gene. Trimming took off 0 bases at V and 7 bases at J, with 11 bases between the two ends. The CDR3 runs to 14 residues. The CDR3 sequence is CASSVVPGRNEQFF. The CDR3 coding sequence is TGTGCCAGCAGCGTAGTCCCGGGGCGAAATGAGCAGTTCTTC. The whole variable domain, filled in from reference TRBV9 and TRBJ2-1, reads DSGVTQTPKHLITATGQRVTLRCSPRSGDLSVYWYQQSLDQGLQFLIQYYNGEERAKGNILERFSAQQFPDLHSELNLSSLELGDSALYFCASSVVPGRNEQFFGPGTRLTVL.

The chain combines TRBV6-1 with TRBJ2-7, with 7 bases aligning to TRBD2. Germline V gene lookup returns CDR1 MNHNS and CDR2 SASEGT. The trim removed 2 bases at V and 0 bases at J, leaving 4 bases unmatched. The CDR3 is 15 residues long. The chain's CDR3 is CASSEKAGHSYEQYF. CDR3 bases: TGTGCCAGCAGTGAAAAAGCGGGGCACTCCTACGAGCAGTACTTC.

The chain couples TRBV5-1 to TRBJ1-1, with D unclear. Looked up from germline, CDR1 is SGHRS and CDR2 is YFSETQ. This CDR3 contains 13 residues. V shed 5 bases and J shed 1 base, with 9 bases lying between them. CDR3 coding DNA: TGCGCCAGCAGAAGGGAACGGAACACTGAAGCTTTCTTT. Its protein is CASRRERNTEAFF.

The chain carries TRBV6-1 and TRBJ2-6; TRBD1 aligns across 8 bases. This CDR3 is built from 16 residues. Per germline, CDR1 MNHNS and CDR2 SASEGT. Germline trimming cut 3 bases from V and 2 bases from J; bases unmatched to any gene: 3. CDR3 region: CASSEQGAPGANVLTF. The CDR3 bases are TGTGCCAGCAGTGAGCAGGGGGCGCCTGGGGCCAACGTCCTGACTTTC.

Written as DNA, the CDR3 is TGTGCCAGCAGTGCCGGACGGCAGAATGAAAAACTGTTTTTT. As protein: CASSAGRQNEKLFF. The rearrangement uses TRBV2 and TRBJ1-4; D is unresolved. The germline CDR1 and CDR2 sequences are SNHLY and FYNNEI. With 4 bases removed from V and 5 bases from J, the gap between germline ends came to 11 bases. There are 14 residues in the CDR3.

The rearrangement uses TRBV19 and TRBJ1-1; D not certain. The germline V gene has CDR1 LNHDA and CDR2 SQIVND (reference sequence). The CDR3 runs to 15 residues. Trimming removed 7 bases from V and 3 bases from J, with 18 bases in between. CDR3 in DNA: TGTGCCAGTATGGCAACGGCAACGGGCTACACTGAAGCTTTCTTT. This codes for CASMATATGYTEAFF.

This clone was seen more than once but under ten times. This rearrangement joins TRBV7-9 to TRBJ1-4, with a tentative D call TRBD1 (5 bases). Germline assignment: CDR1 SEHNR and CDR2 FQNEAQ (reference sequence). CDR3 length: 15 amino acids. The V and J ends lost 5 bases and 3 bases respectively, with 13 bases between them. Written as DNA, the CDR3 is TGTGCCAGCAGCGCGTCGACAGCCCCTAATGAAAAACTGTTTTTT. This gives the protein CASSASTAPNEKLFF.